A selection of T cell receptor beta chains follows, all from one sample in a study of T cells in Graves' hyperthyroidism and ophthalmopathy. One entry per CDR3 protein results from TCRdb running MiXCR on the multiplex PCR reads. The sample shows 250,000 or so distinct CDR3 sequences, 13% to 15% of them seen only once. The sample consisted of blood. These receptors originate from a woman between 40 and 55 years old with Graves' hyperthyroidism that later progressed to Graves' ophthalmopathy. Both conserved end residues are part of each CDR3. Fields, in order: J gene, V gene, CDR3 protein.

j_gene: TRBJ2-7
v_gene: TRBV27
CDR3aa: CASSLWGGEYEQYF

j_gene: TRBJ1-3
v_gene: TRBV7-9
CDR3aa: CASSLFSGNTIYF

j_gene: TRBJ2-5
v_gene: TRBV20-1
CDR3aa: CSARVASDGAQYF

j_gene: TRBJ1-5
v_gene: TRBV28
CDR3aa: CASSRTGVYGNQPQHF

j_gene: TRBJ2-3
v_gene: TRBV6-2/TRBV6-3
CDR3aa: CASSAPPAGDYVTHTQYF

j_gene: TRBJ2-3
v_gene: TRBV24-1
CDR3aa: CATSARTGADTQYF

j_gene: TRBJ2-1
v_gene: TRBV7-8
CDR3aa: CASILGLAGVSFF

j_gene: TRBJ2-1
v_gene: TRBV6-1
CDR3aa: CASSEGRLEQSF

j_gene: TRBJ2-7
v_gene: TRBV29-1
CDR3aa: CSVERQGTYEQYF

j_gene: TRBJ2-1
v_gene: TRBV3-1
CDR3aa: CASSQGYYGTNSYNEQFF

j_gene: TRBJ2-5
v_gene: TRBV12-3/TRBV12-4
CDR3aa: CASRRTAQETQYF

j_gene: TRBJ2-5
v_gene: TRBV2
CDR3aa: CASSGGLSLETQYF

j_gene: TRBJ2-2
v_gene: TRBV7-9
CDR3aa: CASSLETRTGELFF

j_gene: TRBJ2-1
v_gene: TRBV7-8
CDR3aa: CASSLEGTSVWNNEQFF

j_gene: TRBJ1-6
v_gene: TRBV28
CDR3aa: CASSLLKLGEKNSPLHF

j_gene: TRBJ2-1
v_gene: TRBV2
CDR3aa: CASSGAGARYNEQFF

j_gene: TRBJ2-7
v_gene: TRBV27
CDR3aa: CASMTTSGTSYEQYF

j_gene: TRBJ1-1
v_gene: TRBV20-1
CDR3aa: CSARDPVRVTEAFF

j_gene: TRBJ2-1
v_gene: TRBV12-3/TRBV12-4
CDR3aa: CASTLGSVLEQFF

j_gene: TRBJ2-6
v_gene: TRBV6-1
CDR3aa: CASGGDSWGQRPALLTF

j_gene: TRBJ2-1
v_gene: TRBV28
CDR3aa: CASSLGRPWRASYNEQFF

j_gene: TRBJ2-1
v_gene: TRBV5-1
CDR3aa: CASTWSTSGSNEQFF

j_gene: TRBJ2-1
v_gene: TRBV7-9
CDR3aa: CASSNGGPGDNEQFF

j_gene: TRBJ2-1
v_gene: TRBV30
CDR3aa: CAWSGVTGTSGGRVTYNEQFF

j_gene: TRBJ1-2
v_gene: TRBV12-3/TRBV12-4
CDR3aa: CASSLAGGDYGYTF

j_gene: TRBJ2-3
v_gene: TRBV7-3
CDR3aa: CASSLIGRRDTQYF

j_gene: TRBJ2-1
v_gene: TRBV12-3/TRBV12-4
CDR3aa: CASSFGGSVNEQFF

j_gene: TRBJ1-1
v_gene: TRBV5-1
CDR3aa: CASSPRRDLAEAFF

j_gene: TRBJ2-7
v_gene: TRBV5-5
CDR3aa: CASSLAPGDEQYF

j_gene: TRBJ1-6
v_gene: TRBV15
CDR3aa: CATRAEVYNSPLHF

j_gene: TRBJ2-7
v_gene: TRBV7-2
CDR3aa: CASSQFRLAGEGYEQYF

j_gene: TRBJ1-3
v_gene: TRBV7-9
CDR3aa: CASSPLASGNTIYF

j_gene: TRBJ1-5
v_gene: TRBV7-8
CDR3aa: CASSLGTGLGNQPQHF

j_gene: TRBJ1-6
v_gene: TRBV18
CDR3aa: CASSPVPHSYNSPLHF

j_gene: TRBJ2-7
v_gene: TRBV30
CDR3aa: CAWSKGRNYEQYF

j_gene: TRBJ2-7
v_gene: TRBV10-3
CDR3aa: CAISQAGPQGYEQYF

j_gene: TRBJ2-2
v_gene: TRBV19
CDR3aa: CASSTKAGLRTGELFF

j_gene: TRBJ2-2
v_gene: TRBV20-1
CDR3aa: CSARDLAGVTGELFF

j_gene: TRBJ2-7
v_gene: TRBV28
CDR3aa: CASSSPGTPHEQYF

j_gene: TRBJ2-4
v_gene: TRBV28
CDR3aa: CASSTGTKNIQYF

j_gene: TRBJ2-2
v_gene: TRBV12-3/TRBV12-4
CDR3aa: CASSPHVPNTGELFF

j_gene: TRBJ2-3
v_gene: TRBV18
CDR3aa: CASSPVTDTQYF

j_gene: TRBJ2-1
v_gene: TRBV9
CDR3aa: CASSAFPVIAESSYNEQFF

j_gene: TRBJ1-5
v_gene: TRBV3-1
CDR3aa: CASSLRTGPQHF

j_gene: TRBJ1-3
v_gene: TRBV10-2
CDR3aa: CASAEQGTGGNTIYF

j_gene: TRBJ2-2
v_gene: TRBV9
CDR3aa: CASSVAQTNTGELFF

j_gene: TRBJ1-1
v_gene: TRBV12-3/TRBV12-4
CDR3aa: CASSLGHFSGEAFF

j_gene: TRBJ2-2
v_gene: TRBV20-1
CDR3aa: CSARGTKGWVTGELFF

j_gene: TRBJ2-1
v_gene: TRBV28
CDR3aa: CASSRLAGNINEQFF

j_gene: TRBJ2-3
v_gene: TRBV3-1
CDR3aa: CASSEGHRPHTQYF